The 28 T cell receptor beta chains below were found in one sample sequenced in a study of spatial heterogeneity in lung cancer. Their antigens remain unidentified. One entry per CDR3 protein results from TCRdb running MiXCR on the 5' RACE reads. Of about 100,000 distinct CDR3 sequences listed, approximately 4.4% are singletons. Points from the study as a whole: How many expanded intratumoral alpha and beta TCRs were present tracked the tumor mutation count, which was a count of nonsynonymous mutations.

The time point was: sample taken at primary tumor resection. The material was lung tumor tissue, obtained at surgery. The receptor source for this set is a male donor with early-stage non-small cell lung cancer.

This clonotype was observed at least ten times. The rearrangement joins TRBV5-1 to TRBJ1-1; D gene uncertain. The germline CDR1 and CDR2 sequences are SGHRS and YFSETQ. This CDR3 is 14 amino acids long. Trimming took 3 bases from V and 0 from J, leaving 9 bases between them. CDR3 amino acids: CASSSGSMNTEAFF. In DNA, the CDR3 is TGCGCCAGCAGCTCTGGCAGCATGAACACTGAAGCTTTCTTT.

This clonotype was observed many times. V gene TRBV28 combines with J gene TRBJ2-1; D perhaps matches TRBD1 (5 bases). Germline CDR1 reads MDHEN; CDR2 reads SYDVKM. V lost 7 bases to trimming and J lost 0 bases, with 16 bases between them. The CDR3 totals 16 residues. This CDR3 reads CASTITKGFSYNEQFF. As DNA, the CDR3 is TGTGCCAGCACGATTACGAAGGGGTTCTCCTACAATGAGCAGTTCTTC.

The CDR3 bases are TGTGCCAGCAGCTCCTCTAGCGGGAGCGGCAATGAGCAGTTCTTC. This sequence encodes CASSSSSGSGNEQFF. The rearrangement links TRBV7-9 to TRBJ2-1; TRBD2 matches 10 bases. The CDR3 is 15 residues long. V shed 4 bases, J shed 6 bases, and the junction held 6 bases outside the gene matches. Germline CDR1 and CDR2: SEHNR and FQNEAQ (reference sequence).

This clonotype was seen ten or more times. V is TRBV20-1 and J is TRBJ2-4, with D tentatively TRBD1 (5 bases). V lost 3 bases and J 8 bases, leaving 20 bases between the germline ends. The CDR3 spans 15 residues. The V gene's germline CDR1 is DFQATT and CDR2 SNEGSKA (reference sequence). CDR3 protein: CSARFRTPLRDIQYF. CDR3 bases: TGCAGTGCTAGGTTCCGGACACCACTCAGGGACATTCAGTACTTC.

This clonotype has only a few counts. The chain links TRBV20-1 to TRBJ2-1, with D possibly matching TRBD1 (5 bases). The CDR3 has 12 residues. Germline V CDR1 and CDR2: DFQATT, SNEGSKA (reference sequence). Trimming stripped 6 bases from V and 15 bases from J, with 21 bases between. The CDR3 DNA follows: TGCAGTGCCCCGGACATGGATCGACCCCCGTTCTTC. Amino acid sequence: CSAPDMDRPPFF.

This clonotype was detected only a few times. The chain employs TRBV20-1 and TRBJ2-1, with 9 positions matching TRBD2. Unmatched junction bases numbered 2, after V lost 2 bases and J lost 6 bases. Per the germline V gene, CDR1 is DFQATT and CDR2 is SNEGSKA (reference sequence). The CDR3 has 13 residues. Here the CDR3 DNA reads TGCAGTGCTAGACCGGGACTAGCCAATGAGCAGTTCTTC. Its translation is CSARPGLANEQFF.

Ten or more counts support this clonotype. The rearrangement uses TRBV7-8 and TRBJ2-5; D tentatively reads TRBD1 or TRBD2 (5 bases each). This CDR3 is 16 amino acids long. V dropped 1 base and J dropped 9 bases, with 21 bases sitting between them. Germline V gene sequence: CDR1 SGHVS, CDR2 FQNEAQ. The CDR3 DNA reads TGTGCCAGCAGCTTAGAAGAGGGCCAGGGTATCCGGTCCCAGTACTTC. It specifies CASSLEEGQGIRSQYF.

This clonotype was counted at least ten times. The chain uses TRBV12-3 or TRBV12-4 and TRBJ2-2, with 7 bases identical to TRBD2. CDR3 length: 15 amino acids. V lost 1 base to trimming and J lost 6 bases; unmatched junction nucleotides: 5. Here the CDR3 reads CASSLGFGGSGELFF. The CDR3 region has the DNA TGTGCCAGCAGTTTAGGCTTCGGGGGGTCCGGGGAGCTGTTTTTT.

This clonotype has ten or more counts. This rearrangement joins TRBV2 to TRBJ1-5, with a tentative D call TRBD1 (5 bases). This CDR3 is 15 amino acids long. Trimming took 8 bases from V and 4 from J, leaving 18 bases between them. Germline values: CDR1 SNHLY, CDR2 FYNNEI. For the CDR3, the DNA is TGTGCCAGCCGCAGGGTAGAGGGAATGAATCAGCCCCAGCATTTT. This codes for CASRRVEGMNQPQHF.

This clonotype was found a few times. The CDR3 region is CASSLAGRAYEQYF. CDR3 DNA: TGTGCCAGCAGCTTAGCGGGAAGGGCCTACGAGCAGTACTTC. The chain couples TRBV7-8 to TRBJ2-7; D uncertain. V dropped 0 bases and J dropped 2 bases, with 8 bases sitting between them. Germline V CDR1 and CDR2: SGHVS, FQNEAQ. This CDR3 comprises 14 residues.

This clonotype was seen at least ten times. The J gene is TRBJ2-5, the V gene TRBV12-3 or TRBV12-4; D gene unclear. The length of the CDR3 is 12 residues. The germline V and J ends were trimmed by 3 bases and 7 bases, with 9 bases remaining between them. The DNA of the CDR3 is TGTGCCAGCAGTTTTAACGTGGCGACCCAGTACTTC. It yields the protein CASSFNVATQYF.

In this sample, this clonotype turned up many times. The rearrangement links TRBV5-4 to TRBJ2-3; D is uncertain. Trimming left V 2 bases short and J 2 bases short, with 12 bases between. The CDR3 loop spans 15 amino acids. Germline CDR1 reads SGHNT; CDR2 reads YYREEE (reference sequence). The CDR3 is CASSFDLGNTDTQYF. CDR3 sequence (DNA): TGTGCCAGCAGCTTCGATTTGGGTAACACAGATACGCAGTATTTT.

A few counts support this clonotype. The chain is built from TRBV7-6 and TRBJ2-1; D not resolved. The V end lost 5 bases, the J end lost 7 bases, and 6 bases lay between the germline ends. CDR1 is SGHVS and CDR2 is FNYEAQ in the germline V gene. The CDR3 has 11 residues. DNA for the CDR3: TGTGCCAGCAGCCATACTAATGAGCAGTTCTTC. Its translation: CASSHTNEQFF.

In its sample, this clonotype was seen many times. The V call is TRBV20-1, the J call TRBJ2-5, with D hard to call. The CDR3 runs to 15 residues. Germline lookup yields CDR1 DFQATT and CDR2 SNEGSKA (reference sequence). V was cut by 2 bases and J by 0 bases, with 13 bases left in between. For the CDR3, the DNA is TGCAGTGCTAGACCCCCCGGATCCTACCAAGAGACCCAGTACTTC. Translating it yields CSARPPGSYQETQYF.

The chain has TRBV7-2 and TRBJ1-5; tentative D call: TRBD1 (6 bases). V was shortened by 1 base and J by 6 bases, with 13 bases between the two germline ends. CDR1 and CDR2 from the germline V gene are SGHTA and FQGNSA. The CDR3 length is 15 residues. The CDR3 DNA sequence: TGTGCCAGCAGCTTAGAACAGGGAGGAAGTCAGCCCCAGCATTTT. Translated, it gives CASSLEQGGSQPQHF.

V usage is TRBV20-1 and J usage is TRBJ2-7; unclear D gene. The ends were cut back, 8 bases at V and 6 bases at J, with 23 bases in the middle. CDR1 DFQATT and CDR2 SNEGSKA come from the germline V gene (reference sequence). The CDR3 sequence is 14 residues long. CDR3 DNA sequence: TGCAGTACTAACCCTCCTAACAATATGGGCGAGCAGTACTTC. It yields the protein CSTNPPNNMGEQYF.

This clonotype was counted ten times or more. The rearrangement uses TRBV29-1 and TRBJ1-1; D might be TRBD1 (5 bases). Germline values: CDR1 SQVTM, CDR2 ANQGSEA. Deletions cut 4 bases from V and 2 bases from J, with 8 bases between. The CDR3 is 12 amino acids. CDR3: CSVGGANTEAFF. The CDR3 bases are TGCAGCGTTGGAGGGGCTAACACTGAAGCTTTCTTT.

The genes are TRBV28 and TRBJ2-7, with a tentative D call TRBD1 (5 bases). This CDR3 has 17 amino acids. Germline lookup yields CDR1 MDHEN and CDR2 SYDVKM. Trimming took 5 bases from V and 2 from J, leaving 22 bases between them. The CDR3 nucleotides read TGTGCCAGCAGTCACTACCATTGGCCCCAGGGTACCTACGAGCAGTACTTC. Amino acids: CASSHYHWPQGTYEQYF.

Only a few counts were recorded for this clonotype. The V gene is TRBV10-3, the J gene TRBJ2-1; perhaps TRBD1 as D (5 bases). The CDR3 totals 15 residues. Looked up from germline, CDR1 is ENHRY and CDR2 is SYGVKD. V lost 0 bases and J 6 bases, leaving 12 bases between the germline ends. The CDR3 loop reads CAISESRQGSNEQFF. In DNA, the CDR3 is TGTGCCATCAGTGAGTCCAGGCAGGGATCCAATGAGCAGTTCTTC.

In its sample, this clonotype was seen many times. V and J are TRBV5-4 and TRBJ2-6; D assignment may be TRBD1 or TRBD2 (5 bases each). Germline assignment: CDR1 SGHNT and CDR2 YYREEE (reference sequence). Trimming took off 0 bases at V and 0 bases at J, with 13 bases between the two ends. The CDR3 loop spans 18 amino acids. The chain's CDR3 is CASSLEWGPSSGANVLTF. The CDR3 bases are TGTGCCAGCAGCTTGGAATGGGGACCTAGCTCTGGGGCCAACGTCCTGACTTTC.

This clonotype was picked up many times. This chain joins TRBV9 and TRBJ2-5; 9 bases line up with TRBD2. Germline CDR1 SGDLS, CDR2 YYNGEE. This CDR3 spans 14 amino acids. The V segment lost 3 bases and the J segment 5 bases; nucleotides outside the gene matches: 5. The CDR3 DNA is TGTGCCAGCAGCGCTAGCGGGATTGGGGAGACCCAGTACTTC. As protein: CASSASGIGETQYF.

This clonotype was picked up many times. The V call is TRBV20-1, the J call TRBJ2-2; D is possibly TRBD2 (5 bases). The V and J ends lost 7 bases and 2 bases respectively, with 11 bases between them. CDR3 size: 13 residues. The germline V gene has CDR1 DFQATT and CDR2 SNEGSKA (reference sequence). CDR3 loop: CSGAAVNTGELFF. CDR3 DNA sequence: TGCAGTGGAGCAGCGGTTAACACCGGGGAGCTGTTTTTT.

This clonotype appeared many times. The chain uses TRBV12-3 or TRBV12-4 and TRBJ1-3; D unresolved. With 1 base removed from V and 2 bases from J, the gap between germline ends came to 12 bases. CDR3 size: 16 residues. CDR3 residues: CASSLVDWYTGNTIYF. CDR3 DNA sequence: TGTGCCAGCAGTTTAGTCGACTGGTATACTGGAAACACCATATATTTT.

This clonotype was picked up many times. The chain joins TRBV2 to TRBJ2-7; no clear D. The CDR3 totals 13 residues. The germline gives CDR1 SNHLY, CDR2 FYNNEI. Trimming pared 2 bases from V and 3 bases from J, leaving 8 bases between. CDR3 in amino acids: CASSERLSYEQYF. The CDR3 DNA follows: TGTGCCAGCAGTGAACGGTTGAGCTACGAGCAGTACTTC. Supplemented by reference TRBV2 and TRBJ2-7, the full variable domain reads EPEVTQTPSHQVTQMGQEVILRCVPISNHLYFYWYRQILGQKVEFLVSFYNNEISEKSEIFDDQFSVERPDGSNFTLKIRSTKLEDSAMYFCASSERLSYEQYFGPGTRLTVT.

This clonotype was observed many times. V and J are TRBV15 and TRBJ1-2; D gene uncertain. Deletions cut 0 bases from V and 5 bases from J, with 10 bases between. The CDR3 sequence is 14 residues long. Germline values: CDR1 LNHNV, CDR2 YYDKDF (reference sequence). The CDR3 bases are TGTGCCACCAGCAGAGATAAAACAAGTTATGGCTACACCTTC. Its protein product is CATSRDKTSYGYTF.

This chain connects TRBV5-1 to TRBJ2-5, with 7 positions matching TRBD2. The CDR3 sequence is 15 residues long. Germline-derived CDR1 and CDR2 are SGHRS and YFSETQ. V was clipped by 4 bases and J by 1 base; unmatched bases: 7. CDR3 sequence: CASSAAAGLQETQYF. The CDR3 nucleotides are TGCGCCAGCAGCGCGGCAGCGGGACTCCAAGAGACCCAGTACTTC.

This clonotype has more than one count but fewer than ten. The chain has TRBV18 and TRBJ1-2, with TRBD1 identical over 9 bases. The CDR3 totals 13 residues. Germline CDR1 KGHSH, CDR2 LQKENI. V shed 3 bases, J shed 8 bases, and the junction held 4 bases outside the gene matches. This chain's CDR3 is CASSPGTGLGYTF. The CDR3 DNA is TGTGCCAGCTCACCCGGGACAGGGCTCGGCTACACCTTC.

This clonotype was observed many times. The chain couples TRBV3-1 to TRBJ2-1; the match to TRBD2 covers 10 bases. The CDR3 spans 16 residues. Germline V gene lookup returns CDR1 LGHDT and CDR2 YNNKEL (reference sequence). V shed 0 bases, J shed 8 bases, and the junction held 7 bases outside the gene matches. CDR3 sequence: CASSQDWASGRDEQFF. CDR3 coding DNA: TGTGCCAGCAGCCAAGATTGGGCTAGCGGGAGAGATGAGCAGTTCTTC.